Listed below are T cell receptor beta chains from one sample, sequenced in a study of cytomegalovirus exposure and HLA in healthy donors. Sequencing was performed with immunoSEQ multiplex PCR; in TCRdb, only in-frame clones are kept and a portion is missing. The sample has more than 95,000 clones, around 77% seen once. The sequenced sample consisted of PBMCs. The receptors come from a woman between 40 and 50 years old in good health and CMV-seropositive. CDR3s include the opening cysteine and the closing phenylalanine or tryptophan. The order of the fields is D gene, V gene, J gene, clone size, CDR3 length, CDR3 protein, CDR3 DNA. A D gene is named only where the DNA matches it firmly. Size is omitted from some rows. Given values are once, few, many or a class for expanded clones.

D gene: NA
V gene: TRBV15
J gene: TRBJ1-2
clone size: NA
CDR3 length: 14
CDR3 protein: CATSRDSRGTGYTF
CDR3 DNA: TGTGCCACCAGCAGAGATAGCAGGGGTACTGGCTACACCTTC

D gene: TRBD2
V gene: TRBV11-2
J gene: TRBJ2-3
clone size: NA
CDR3 length: 17
CDR3 protein: CASSPGLAGASTDTQYF
CDR3 DNA: TGTGCCAGCAGCCCGGGACTAGCGGGAGCTAGCACAGATACGCAGTATTTT

D gene: TRBD2
V gene: TRBV10-3
J gene: TRBJ2-7
clone size: NA
CDR3 length: 14
CDR3 protein: CAISAGLAAYEQYF
CDR3 DNA: TGTGCCATCAGTGCGGGACTAGCGGCCTACGAGCAGTACTTC

D gene: NA
V gene: TRBV2
J gene: TRBJ2-3
clone size: NA
CDR3 length: 12
CDR3 protein: CASSEELVVQYF
CDR3 DNA: TGTGCCAGCAGTGAAGAACTAGTCGTGCAGTATTTT

D gene: NA
V gene: TRBV5-4
J gene: TRBJ2-5
clone size: few
CDR3 length: 13
CDR3 protein: CASSLLVQETQYF
CDR3 DNA: TGTGCCAGCAGCTTGTTAGTCCAAGAGACCCAGTACTTC

D gene: NA
V gene: TRBV5-1
J gene: TRBJ2-1
clone size: NA
CDR3 length: 17
CDR3 protein: CASSRSLAPSSYNEQFF
CDR3 DNA: TGCGCCAGCAGCCGCTCCCTAGCGCCAAGCTCCTACAATGAGCAGTTCTTC

D gene: NA
V gene: TRBV4-1
J gene: TRBJ2-3
clone size: NA
CDR3 length: 12
CDR3 protein: CASSHPTDTQYF
CDR3 DNA: TGCGCCAGCAGCCATCCAACAGATACGCAGTATTTT

D gene: NA
V gene: TRBV19
J gene: TRBJ1-5
clone size: NA
CDR3 length: 12
CDR3 protein: CASSIYNQPQHF
CDR3 DNA: TGTGCCAGTAGTATTTATAATCAGCCCCAGCATTTT

D gene: NA
V gene: TRBV5-8
J gene: TRBJ2-7
clone size: few
CDR3 length: 14
CDR3 protein: CASSLDGQTYEQYF
CDR3 DNA: TGTGCCAGCAGCTTGGACGGACAAACCTACGAGCAGTACTTC

D gene: TRBD1
V gene: TRBV28
J gene: TRBJ1-3
clone size: NA
CDR3 length: 16
CDR3 protein: CASSLSGQGIGNTIYF
CDR3 DNA: TGTGCCAGCAGTTTATCGGGACAGGGTATTGGAAACACCATATATTTT

D gene: TRBD2
V gene: TRBV5-1
J gene: TRBJ2-1
clone size: NA
CDR3 length: 19
CDR3 protein: CASSPAGLAGTSSYNEQFF
CDR3 DNA: TGCGCCAGCAGCCCGGCGGGACTAGCGGGGACAAGCTCCTACAATGAGCAGTTCTTC

D gene: NA
V gene: TRBV2
J gene: TRBJ1-3
clone size: once
CDR3 length: 14
CDR3 protein: CASRDTGPGNTIYF
CDR3 DNA: TGTGCCAGCAGGGACACAGGGCCTGGAAACACCATATATTTT

D gene: NA
V gene: TRBV2
J gene: TRBJ1-2
clone size: NA
CDR3 length: 13
CDR3 protein: CASSQGGGYGYTF
CDR3 DNA: TGTGCCAGCAGCCAAGGGGGGGGATATGGCTACACCTTC

D gene: NA
V gene: TRBV19
J gene: TRBJ2-4
clone size: NA
CDR3 length: 12
CDR3 protein: CASLDSLNIQYF
CDR3 DNA: TGTGCCAGTTTGGACAGTTTAAACATTCAGTACTTC

D gene: NA
V gene: TRBV4-1
J gene: TRBJ2-5
clone size: NA
CDR3 length: 15
CDR3 protein: CASSQDRGLGETQYF
CDR3 DNA: TGCGCCAGCAGCCAAGACCGGGGTCTGGGAGAGACCCAGTACTTC

D gene: TRBD1
V gene: TRBV2
J gene: TRBJ1-5
clone size: many
CDR3 length: 15
CDR3 protein: CASSPDRAGNQPQHF
CDR3 DNA: TGTGCCAGCAGCCCCGACAGGGCCGGCAATCAGCCCCAGCATTTT

D gene: NA
V gene: TRBV5-6
J gene: TRBJ1-6
clone size: NA
CDR3 length: 14
CDR3 protein: CASSLTVPNSPLHF
CDR3 DNA: TGTGCCAGCAGCTTGACGGTTCCTAATTCACCCCTCCACTTT

D gene: NA
V gene: TRBV2
J gene: TRBJ1-1
clone size: NA
CDR3 length: 14
CDR3 protein: CASVIRGGVTEAFF
CDR3 DNA: TGTGCCAGCGTTATCCGGGGAGGTGTCACTGAAGCTTTCTTT

D gene: NA
V gene: TRBV5-6
J gene: TRBJ1-2
clone size: NA
CDR3 length: 17
CDR3 protein: CASSGGFHSPYRYGYTF
CDR3 DNA: TGTGCCAGCAGCGGGGGCTTCCACAGCCCTTATCGCTATGGCTACACCTTC

D gene: NA
V gene: TRBV19
J gene: TRBJ2-4
clone size: NA
CDR3 length: 16
CDR3 protein: CASSNPYSGLRNIQYF
CDR3 DNA: TGTGCCAGTAGTAACCCCTATAGCGGACTTAGGAACATTCAGTACTTC

D gene: NA
V gene: TRBV4-2
J gene: TRBJ2-7
clone size: NA
CDR3 length: 13
CDR3 protein: CASSQGASNEQYF
CDR3 DNA: TGTGCCAGCAGCCAAGGAGCTAGCAACGAGCAGTACTTC

D gene: TRBD2
V gene: TRBV5-8
J gene: TRBJ2-1
clone size: NA
CDR3 length: 15
CDR3 protein: CASSLGLAVYNEQFF
CDR3 DNA: TGTGCCAGCAGCTTGGGGCTAGCGGTCTACAATGAGCAGTTCTTC

D gene: NA
V gene: TRBV9
J gene: TRBJ2-1
clone size: NA
CDR3 length: 16
CDR3 protein: CASSPSWGRRGNEQFF
CDR3 DNA: TGTGCCAGCAGCCCTTCGTGGGGAAGGAGGGGCAATGAGCAGTTCTTC

D gene: NA
V gene: TRBV2
J gene: TRBJ2-2
clone size: once
CDR3 length: 11
CDR3 protein: CASMATGELFF
CDR3 DNA: TGTGCCAGCATGGCCACCGGGGAGCTGTTTTTT

D gene: NA
V gene: TRBV5-4
J gene: TRBJ2-7
clone size: medium-sized
CDR3 length: 13
CDR3 protein: CASSLLGSGEQYF
CDR3 DNA: TGTGCCAGCAGCTTGCTGGGTTCGGGGGAGCAGTACTTC

D gene: TRBD1
V gene: TRBV19
J gene: TRBJ1-5
clone size: NA
CDR3 length: 15
CDR3 protein: CASSPYRQGGQPQHF
CDR3 DNA: TGTGCCAGTAGTCCCTACAGACAGGGAGGTCAGCCCCAGCATTTT

D gene: NA
V gene: TRBV28
J gene: TRBJ2-1
clone size: NA
CDR3 length: 15
CDR3 protein: CASSAVGVDNNEQFF
CDR3 DNA: TGTGCCAGCAGTGCCGTAGGGGTTGACAACAATGAGCAGTTCTTC

D gene: TRBD2
V gene: TRBV7-9
J gene: TRBJ2-1
clone size: NA
CDR3 length: 15
CDR3 protein: CASSPLAGGDNEQFF
CDR3 DNA: TGTGCCAGCAGCCCCCTCGCGGGAGGTGACAATGAGCAGTTCTTC

D gene: TRBD1
V gene: TRBV28
J gene: TRBJ2-7
clone size: NA
CDR3 length: 15
CDR3 protein: CASSSPGTGNYEQYF
CDR3 DNA: TGTGCCAGCAGTTCCCCTGGGACAGGGAACTACGAGCAGTACTTC

D gene: NA
V gene: TRBV9
J gene: TRBJ2-1
clone size: once
CDR3 length: 17
CDR3 protein: CASSPRAGGLDYNEQFF
CDR3 DNA: TGTGCCAGCAGCCCGAGAGCCGGGGGACTCGACTACAATGAGCAGTTCTTC

D gene: TRBD2
V gene: TRBV13
J gene: TRBJ2-7
clone size: NA
CDR3 length: 14
CDR3 protein: CASRRGGTSYEQYF
CDR3 DNA: TGTGCCAGCAGGAGGGGAGGGACGTCCTACGAGCAGTACTTC

D gene: TRBD2
V gene: TRBV7-8
J gene: TRBJ2-1
clone size: NA
CDR3 length: 15
CDR3 protein: CASSLVGGPAVEQFF
CDR3 DNA: TGTGCCAGCAGCTTAGTGGGAGGGCCAGCGGTTGAGCAGTTCTTC

D gene: NA
V gene: TRBV5-1
J gene: TRBJ1-2
clone size: NA
CDR3 length: 12
CDR3 protein: CASSLAGFGYTF
CDR3 DNA: TGCGCCAGCAGCTTGGCAGGCTTCGGCTACACCTTC

D gene: TRBD2
V gene: TRBV7-8
J gene: TRBJ2-2
clone size: NA
CDR3 length: 16
CDR3 protein: CASSLLAGENTGELFF
CDR3 DNA: TGTGCCAGCAGCTTACTAGCGGGGGAGAACACCGGGGAGCTGTTTTTT

D gene: TRBD2
V gene: TRBV27
J gene: TRBJ2-1
clone size: NA
CDR3 length: 14
CDR3 protein: CASSLSRLAGEQFF
CDR3 DNA: TGTGCCAGCAGTTTATCCCGTCTAGCGGGTGAGCAGTTCTTC

D gene: TRBD2
V gene: TRBV2
J gene: TRBJ2-1
clone size: few
CDR3 length: 13
CDR3 protein: CASSGTTYNEQFF
CDR3 DNA: TGTGCCAGTAGCGGGACCACCTACAATGAGCAGTTCTTC

D gene: NA
V gene: TRBV20-1
J gene: TRBJ1-2
clone size: NA
CDR3 length: 10
CDR3 protein: CSARFYGYTF
CDR3 DNA: TGCAGTGCCAGGTTCTATGGCTACACCTTC

D gene: TRBD2
V gene: TRBV30
J gene: TRBJ2-1
clone size: NA
CDR3 length: 14
CDR3 protein: CAWHTSGAYNEQFF
CDR3 DNA: TGTGCCTGGCATACTAGCGGTGCCTACAATGAGCAGTTCTTC

D gene: NA
V gene: TRBV11-2
J gene: TRBJ1-2
clone size: NA
CDR3 length: 12
CDR3 protein: CASSQGGAGGTF
CDR3 DNA: TGTGCCAGCAGCCAGGGAGGGGCCGGAGGCACCTTC

D gene: NA
V gene: TRBV27
J gene: TRBJ1-2
clone size: NA
CDR3 length: 14
CDR3 protein: CASRGSGNVYGYTF
CDR3 DNA: TGTGCCAGCAGGGGATCAGGGAACGTCTATGGCTACACCTTC

D gene: NA
V gene: TRBV2
J gene: TRBJ2-7
clone size: NA
CDR3 length: 14
CDR3 protein: CASSEWGGTYEQYF
CDR3 DNA: TGTGCCAGCAGTGAATGGGGGGGCACCTACGAGCAGTACTTC

D gene: TRBD2
V gene: TRBV5-1
J gene: TRBJ2-1
clone size: NA
CDR3 length: 16
CDR3 protein: CASSWGLAGQSSEQFF
CDR3 DNA: TGCGCCAGCAGCTGGGGACTAGCGGGACAATCATCGGAGCAGTTCTTC

D gene: TRBD2
V gene: TRBV6-6
J gene: TRBJ2-1
clone size: NA
CDR3 length: 16
CDR3 protein: CASSSPGTSGRVEQFF
CDR3 DNA: TGTGCCAGCAGTTCCCCCGGGACTAGCGGGAGGGTTGAGCAGTTCTTC

D gene: NA
V gene: TRBV11-3
J gene: TRBJ2-2
clone size: once
CDR3 length: 13
CDR3 protein: CASSLARLGELFF
CDR3 DNA: TGTGCCAGCAGCTTAGCACGACTCGGGGAGCTGTTTTTT

D gene: NA
V gene: TRBV9
J gene: TRBJ2-7
clone size: NA
CDR3 length: 14
CDR3 protein: CASSVGAGLSEQYF
CDR3 DNA: TGTGCCAGCAGCGTAGGAGCAGGGTTAAGCGAGCAGTACTTC

D gene: NA
V gene: TRBV9
J gene: TRBJ1-2
clone size: NA
CDR3 length: 14
CDR3 protein: CASSSQQFNYGYTF
CDR3 DNA: TGTGCCAGCAGCTCACAACAATTTAACTATGGCTACACCTTC

D gene: NA
V gene: TRBV5-1
J gene: TRBJ2-7
clone size: NA
CDR3 length: 15
CDR3 protein: CASSLTGWASNEQYF
CDR3 DNA: TGCGCCAGCAGCTTAACAGGGTGGGCGTCAAACGAGCAGTACTTC

D gene: TRBD2
V gene: TRBV28
J gene: TRBJ2-7
clone size: NA
CDR3 length: 14
CDR3 protein: CASSNAGAKGEQYF
CDR3 DNA: TGTGCCAGCAGTAACGCGGGAGCAAAGGGCGAGCAGTACTTC

D gene: NA
V gene: TRBV2
J gene: TRBJ1-4
clone size: NA
CDR3 length: 13
CDR3 protein: CASSPDKGVKLFF
CDR3 DNA: TGTGCCAGCAGTCCAGACAAGGGGGTAAAACTGTTTTTT

D gene: TRBD2
V gene: TRBV9
J gene: TRBJ2-1
clone size: NA
CDR3 length: 15
CDR3 protein: CASSPSGGEYNEQFF
CDR3 DNA: TGTGCCAGCAGCCCTAGCGGGGGAGAATACAATGAGCAGTTCTTC

D gene: NA
V gene: TRBV28
J gene: TRBJ1-1
clone size: NA
CDR3 length: 13
CDR3 protein: CASSISVNTEAFF
CDR3 DNA: TGTGCCAGCAGTATATCAGTAAACACTGAAGCTTTCTTT

D gene: NA
V gene: TRBV19
J gene: TRBJ1-5
clone size: NA
CDR3 length: 14
CDR3 protein: CASSPGKSNQPQHF
CDR3 DNA: TGTGCCAGTAGTCCGGGGAAGAGCAATCAGCCCCAGCATTTT

D gene: NA
V gene: TRBV2
J gene: TRBJ1-1
clone size: NA
CDR3 length: 13
CDR3 protein: CASTIGVNTEAFF
CDR3 DNA: TGTGCCAGCACTATAGGGGTGAACACTGAAGCTTTCTTT

D gene: NA
V gene: TRBV28
J gene: TRBJ2-7
clone size: NA
CDR3 length: 14
CDR3 protein: CASSFGGSSYEQYF
CDR3 DNA: TGTGCCAGCAGTTTCGGGGGAAGCTCCTACGAGCAGTACTTC